This T cell receptor beta chain came from a study of yellow fever vaccine responses in identical twins. From the RT-PCR reads, TCRdb called clonotypes with MiXCR, one entry per CDR3 protein. Of fewer than 11,000 distinct CDR3 sequences in the sample, approximately 87% are singletons; the top ten hold 2% to 2.5%. The receptor comes from a woman in her late teens or twenties who received the yellow fever vaccine. Specimen: T cells from blood (PBMCs), unsorted or a sorted subset (not recorded which), collected before or after yellow fever vaccination (not recorded which).

In DNA, the CDR3 is TGTGCCAGCAGACCCCAGGTCGGGGAGCTGTTTTTT. Its translation: CASRPQVGELFF. This chain joins TRBV13 and TRBJ2-2; no reliable D call. The V end was cut by 6 bases, the J end by 7 bases, with 9 bases between. The V gene's germline CDR1 is PRHDT and CDR2 FYEKMQ (reference sequence). The CDR3 extends over 12 amino acids.